This T cell receptor (beta chain) was obtained from a study of blood T cell repertoires in COVID-19. This CDR3 is 14 amino acids long. Looked up from germline, CDR1 is SEHNR and CDR2 is FQNEAQ (reference sequence). V shed 6 bases, J shed 3 bases, and the junction held 1 base outside the gene matches. Assay: immunoSEQ multiplex PCR; the TCRdb copy retains only in-frame clones and omits some. The sample carries 320,000 or so clones, about 90% recorded once. Specimen: PBMCs or T cells enriched from blood (not recorded which). This TCR was sampled from a woman aged 25 to 45 who had recovered from COVID-19. The rearrangement joins TRBV7-9 to TRBJ2-2, with TRBD1 matching 10 bases. In DNA form, the CDR3 reads TGTGCCAGCAGGGACAGGGGGTACACCGGGGAGCTGTTTTTT. This encodes CASRDRGYTGELFF. Together with reference TRBV7-9 and TRBJ2-2, the CDR3 gives the full variable domain: DTGVSQNPRHKITKRGQNVTFRCDPISEHNRLYWYRQTLGQGPEFLTYFQNEAQLEKSRLLSDRFSAERPKGSFSTLEIQRTEQGDSAMYLCASRDRGYTGELFFGEGSRLTVL.